This T cell receptor beta chain was sequenced during a study of cytomegalovirus exposure and HLA in healthy donors. Study overall: Out of about 179 million T cells, an earlier analysis found roughly 100 million unique TCR beta sequences in total. Clustering assigned approximately 78% of the roughly 380 genotyped donors to the Caucasian-associated ancestry cluster. General study points: CMV antigen specificity of three CMV-associated chains was confirmed in vitro. It was shown in a later analysis that HLA-associated TCR beta chains were more clonally expanded than other, equally common chains.

PCR was performed using 60 Vbeta and 13 Jbeta primers. The repertoire was sequenced with immunoSEQ multiplex PCR; TCRdb's copy has only in-frame clones and lacks some. Of 130,000 to 150,000 clones listed, 60% to 80% were seen once; the top ten hold roughly 1%. On this clone itself: Antigen: not known.

V dropped 3 bases and J dropped 4; count of bases not matched to a gene: 8. Germline CDR1 is GTSNPN and CDR2 is SVGIG (reference sequence). The CDR3 consists of 14 residues. This sequence joins TRBV30 and TRBJ1-2, with 7 bases fitting TRBD1. The TCR comes from a man aged 18-30 years in good health and CMV-seronegative. The sample was PBMCs. The CDR3 reads CAWRMDRSGYGYTF. The CDR3 bases are TGTGCCTGGAGGATGGACAGGTCCGGCTATGGCTACACCTTC. Full variable domain (outside the CDR3, taken from reference TRBV30 and TRBJ1-2): SQTIHQWPATLVQPVGSPLSLECTVEGTSNPNLYWYRQAAGRGLQLLFYSVGIGQISSEVPQNLSASRPQDRQFILSSKKLLLSDSGFYLCAWRMDRSGYGYTFGSGTRLTVV.